The 29 T cell receptor beta chains below come from one sample, sequenced in a study of shared clonotypes between healthy human individuals. The assay was immunoSEQ multiplex PCR, and TCRdb's table has in-frame clones only and misses some. The data contain roughly 2 million clones, roughly 94% of them singletons. The sample was naive CD4+ T cells sorted from blood. Subset defined: CD45RA+ positively selected. The receptors here all came from a man between 18 and 35 years old in good health.

The genes are TRBV29-1 and TRBJ1-1; possible D gene TRBD1, 6 bases. The germline V gene has CDR1 SQVTM and CDR2 ANQGSEA. V was clipped by 6 bases and J by 5 bases, with 13 bases between them. The CDR3 has 12 residues. The CDR3 protein is CSVGHVGTEAFF. CDR3 nucleotide sequence: TGCAGCGTGGGACATGTGGGAACTGAAGCTTTCTTT. Full variable domain (rest looked up from reference TRBV29-1 and TRBJ1-1): SAVISQKPSRDICQRGTSLTIQCQVDSQVTMMFWYRQQPGQSLTLIATANQGSEATYESGFVIDKFPISRPNLTFSTLTVSNMSPEDSSIYLCSVGHVGTEAFFGQGTRLTVV.

The V and J genes are TRBV6-5 and TRBJ1-2; D is uncertain. This CDR3 is built from 13 residues. V gave up 6 bases and J gave up 8 bases, with 16 bases separating them. In germline, CDR1 is MNHEY, CDR2 SVGAGI. The CDR3 is CASRTPGEFGYTF. CDR3 DNA sequence: TGTGCCAGCAGGACCCCCGGGGAATTCGGCTACACCTTC.

CDR3: CASSQVRTRYGYTF. In DNA form, the CDR3 reads TGCGCCAGCAGCCAAGTTAGGACACGTTATGGCTACACCTTC. The V gene is TRBV4-1, the J gene TRBJ1-2; the D gene is possibly TRBD1 (5 bases). Per the germline V gene, CDR1 is MGHRA and CDR2 is YSYEKL. CDR3 length: 14 residues. Deletions cut 1 base from V and 5 bases from J, with 11 bases between.

This chain joins TRBV6-1 and TRBJ1-5; no definite D call. Germline V lookup: CDR1 MNHNS, CDR2 SASEGT. The CDR3 runs to 16 residues. The germline V and J ends were trimmed by 0 bases and 4 bases, with 13 bases remaining between them. CDR3 coding DNA: TGTGCCAGCAGTGAAGCCGCTCGGCTGGCGAATCAGCCCCAGCATTTT. Its protein product is CASSEAARLANQPQHF.

The chain couples TRBV29-1 to TRBJ2-1; 12 nucleotides match TRBD1. The CDR3 runs 13 residues. With 6 bases clipped from V and 7 bases from J, the junction kept 4 bases outside the gene matches. From germline, CDR1 is SQVTM and CDR2 ANQGSEA. The CDR3 DNA reads as TGCAGCGTCCGGGACAGGGGGCAAAATGAGCAGTTCTTC. Protein product: CSVRDRGQNEQFF.

The rearrangement links TRBV30 to TRBJ2-7, with no clear D. The germline V gene has CDR1 GTSNPN and CDR2 SVGIG (reference sequence). V was cut by 0 bases and J by 8 bases, with 14 bases left in between. There are 13 residues in the CDR3. The CDR3 here is CAWSVNFGNQQYF. The CDR3 DNA follows: TGTGCCTGGAGTGTAAACTTTGGCAACCAGCAGTACTTC.

The rearrangement uses TRBV6-5 and TRBJ2-3; the D gene is possibly TRBD2 (5 bases). Trimming removed 10 bases at V and 2 bases at J, with 16 bases between. Germline V gene lookup returns CDR1 MNHEY and CDR2 SVGAGI. There are 14 residues in the CDR3. The CDR3 nucleotides read TGTGCCACCCGAAGAGGGAGCTTCACAGATACGCAGTATTTT. This encodes CATRRGSFTDTQYF.

This rearrangement joins TRBV4-1 to TRBJ1-2; the D is unclear. The CDR3 length is 14 residues. Germline V gene sequence: CDR1 MGHRA, CDR2 YSYEKL. Deletions cut 1 base from V and 4 bases from J, with 10 bases between. The CDR3 nucleotides read TGCGCCAGCAGCCAAGTAGCGGACCTCTATGGCTACACCTTC. Its translation: CASSQVADLYGYTF.

A single count supports this clone. Other DNA sequences of this sample code for an identical CDR3. CDR3 protein: CASHTGSSGNTIYF. The CDR3, as DNA: TGCGCCAGCCATACGGGATCTAGTGGGAACACCATATATTTT. This chain links TRBV5-1 with TRBJ1-3; the D is unclear. The CDR3 runs to 14 residues. With 7 bases removed from V and 7 bases from J, the gap between germline ends came to 18 bases. From germline, CDR1 is SGHRS and CDR2 YFSETQ.

The chain links TRBV6-6 to TRBJ2-7, with D possibly being TRBD2 (7 bases). There are 14 residues in the CDR3. V was cut by 7 bases and J by 5 bases, with 18 bases left in between. The germline V gene has CDR1 MNHNY and CDR2 SVGAGI (reference sequence). The CDR3 region has the DNA TGTGCCAGCACCCAAGGGGGGGGCTGGGACGAGCAGTACTTC. It is translated as CASTQGGGWDEQYF.

The chain combines TRBV7-9 with TRBJ2-5; 9 positions agree with TRBD1. The CDR3 consists of 14 residues. Germline V gene lookup returns CDR1 SEHNR and CDR2 FQNEAQ (reference sequence). J was trimmed by 3 bases and V by 5 bases; bases with no gene match: 4. CDR3 nucleotides: TGTGCCAGCAGCCGGACAGGGGTCGAAGAGACCCAGTACTTC. This translates into CASSRTGVEETQYF. Based on the CDR3 plus reference TRBV7-9 and TRBJ2-5, the full variable domain is DTGVSQNPRHKITKRGQNVTFRCDPISEHNRLYWYRQTLGQGPEFLTYFQNEAQLEKSRLLSDRFSAERPKGSFSTLEIQRTEQGDSAMYLCASSRTGVEETQYFGPGTRLLVL.

V gene TRBV2 combines with J gene TRBJ2-7; TRBD2 might be the D (6 bases). V gave up 5 bases and J gave up 2 bases, with 13 bases separating them. The CDR3 runs to 14 residues. CDR1 and CDR2 (germline): SNHLY, FYNNEI. The CDR3 here is CASSPGTQTYEQYF. DNA of the CDR3: TGTGCCAGCAGTCCCGGGACTCAAACCTACGAGCAGTACTTC.

The chain employs TRBV2 and TRBJ2-2; no reliable D call. From germline, CDR1 is SNHLY and CDR2 FYNNEI. V was trimmed by 9 bases and J by 2 bases, leaving 10 bases between them. The CDR3 has 13 residues. DNA for the CDR3: TGTGCCAGTAAAAGGGAAAACACCGGGGAGCTGTTTTTT. It translates to CASKRENTGELFF.

The J gene is TRBJ2-7, the V gene TRBV5-6, with D perhaps TRBD2 (7 bases). From germline, CDR1 is SGHDT and CDR2 YYEEEE. CDR3 size: 14 residues. Trimming removed 4 bases at V and 4 bases at J, with 15 bases between. DNA of the CDR3: TGTGCCAGCAGCCCCAGAAGCGGGACATACGAGCAGTACTTC. Protein product: CASSPRSGTYEQYF.

This clone was seen just once. Other DNA sequences in the same sample also yield this CDR3. The chain recombines TRBV5-1 with TRBJ2-5, with D maybe TRBD2 (6 bases). Germline CDR1 reads SGHRS; CDR2 reads YFSETQ. V was clipped by 0 bases and J by 4 bases, with 10 bases between them. This CDR3 has 14 residues. CDR3 nucleotide sequence: TGCGCCAGCAGCTTGGTAGGAGCGGGAGAGACCCAGTACTTC. Translated, it gives CASSLVGAGETQYF.

The genes are TRBV7-9 and TRBJ1-5, with D tentatively TRBD1 (5 bases). V was cut by 5 bases and J by 4 bases, with 15 bases left in between. CDR1 is SEHNR and CDR2 is FQNEAQ in the germline V gene (reference sequence). CDR3 length: 15 residues. This CDR3 reads CASSQSRDGNQPQHF. The CDR3 DNA reads TGTGCCAGCAGCCAGAGCAGGGACGGTAATCAGCCCCAGCATTTT.

The chain has TRBV4-1 and TRBJ2-3; 8 bases agree with TRBD2. CDR3 length: 17 amino acids. Germline trimming cut 1 base from V and 4 bases from J; bases unmatched to any gene: 10. Germline CDR1 MGHRA, CDR2 YSYEKL. The CDR3 spells CASSQGRGTRGADTQYF. DNA for the CDR3: TGCGCCAGCAGCCAAGGCCGTGGGACTAGGGGCGCAGATACGCAGTATTTT.

The CDR3 spells CASSLSLYEQYF. CDR3 DNA: TGTGCCAGCAGCTTATCTTTGTACGAGCAGTACTTC. This rearrangement joins TRBV7-2 to TRBJ2-7; D not resolved. The CDR3 has 12 amino acids. Germline CDR1 and CDR2: SGHTA and FQGNSA. Trimming cost V 2 bases and J 4 bases, with 6 bases left between them. The variable domain in full, completed from reference TRBV7-2 and TRBJ2-7, reads GAGVSQSPSNKVTEKGKDVELRCDPISGHTALYWYRQSLGQGLEFLIYFQGNSAPDKSGLPSDRFSAERTGGSVSTLTIQRTQQEDSAVYLCASSLSLYEQYFGPGTRLTVT.

This clone was counted once. V and J are TRBV5-1 and TRBJ1-1; a weak D match, TRBD1 (6 bases). The CDR3 sequence is 14 residues long. Deletions cut 5 bases from V and 1 base from J, with 12 bases between. Germline V CDR1 and CDR2: SGHRS, YFSETQ. CDR3 residues: CASSVNRENTEAFF. The CDR3 DNA reads as TGCGCCAGCAGTGTGAACAGGGAGAACACTGAAGCTTTCTTT.

The chain uses TRBV5-4 and TRBJ2-6; the match to TRBD2 covers 7 bases. V gave up 4 bases and J gave up 0 bases; unmatched junction bases: 10. Germline V gives CDR1 SGHNT, CDR2 YYREEE (reference sequence). The CDR3 covers 18 residues. CDR3: CASSPGLSGTSGANVLTF. The CDR3 bases are TGTGCCAGCAGCCCCGGGTTGAGCGGGACCTCTGGGGCCAACGTCCTGACTTTC.

The chain carries TRBV10-2 and TRBJ1-1; D possibly corresponds to TRBD1 (5 bases). The CDR3 consists of 15 residues. V lost 0 bases and J 1 base, leaving 9 bases between the germline ends. From germline, CDR1 is WSHSY and CDR2 SAAADI. The CDR3 sequence: CASSESPGSNTEAFF. CDR3 nucleotide sequence: TGCGCCAGCAGTGAGTCCCCAGGGTCGAACACTGAAGCTTTCTTT.

V usage is TRBV29-1 and J usage is TRBJ1-4; TRBD1 is a possible D gene (6 bases). Trimming shortened V by 5 bases and J by 5 bases, and 12 bases separated the two germline ends. CDR1 SQVTM and CDR2 ANQGSEA come from the germline V gene. The CDR3 sequence is 13 residues long. DNA of the CDR3: TGCAGCGTTTCGGGGGGCGAGAATGAAAAACTGTTTTTT. It yields the protein CSVSGGENEKLFF.

The J gene is TRBJ1-5, the V gene TRBV6-1; D is uncertain. V lost 6 bases and J lost 5, with 17 bases in between. This CDR3 contains 15 residues. Germline V lookup: CDR1 MNHNS, CDR2 SASEGT. This CDR3 reads CASSERGDDHQPQHF. For the CDR3, the DNA is TGTGCCAGCAGCGAACGGGGAGATGATCATCAGCCCCAGCATTTT.

The rearrangement joins TRBV2 to TRBJ1-3, with TRBD1 as a possible D gene (5 bases). The germline V gene has CDR1 SNHLY and CDR2 FYNNEI. The CDR3 is 13 amino acids. Between the trimmed V and J ends, which lost 4 bases and 4 bases, there was a span of 8 bases. Here the CDR3 DNA reads TGTGCCAGCAGTGCAGGGTACGGAAACACCATATATTTT. It is translated as CASSAGYGNTIYF.

The chain employs TRBV18 and TRBJ1-5, with D possibly being TRBD1 (6 bases). Trimming removed 3 bases at V and 6 bases at J, with 15 bases between. Germline CDR1 is KGHSH and CDR2 is LQKENI. There are 15 residues in the CDR3. CDR3 in DNA: TGTGCCAGCTCACCCGGTCACCAGGACAGTCAGCCCCAGCATTTT. Encoded protein: CASSPGHQDSQPQHF.

V is TRBV9 and J is TRBJ2-2, with 7 bases fitting TRBD1. J lost 5 bases, V lost 3 bases, and 7 bases had no gene match. This CDR3 is built from 15 residues. Looked up from germline, CDR1 is SGDLS and CDR2 is YYNGEE. The CDR3 region is CASSGRTGRTGELFF. CDR3 nucleotides: TGTGCCAGCAGCGGCCGGACAGGAAGGACCGGGGAGCTGTTTTTT.

The chain recombines TRBV6-6 with TRBJ2-1; TRBD1 matches 11 bases. The V segment lost 5 bases and the J segment 4 bases; nucleotides outside the gene matches: 7. The CDR3 is 16 residues long. CDR1 is MNHNY and CDR2 is SVGAGI in the germline V gene (reference sequence). The CDR3 sequence: CASSPGQGASYNEQFF. The DNA for the CDR3 is TGTGCCAGCAGTCCCGGACAGGGGGCTTCATACAATGAGCAGTTCTTC.

V is TRBV5-4 and J is TRBJ2-7; possibly TRBD2 for D (6 bases). This CDR3 spans 14 amino acids. The V and J ends lost 1 base and 2 bases respectively, with 10 bases between them. Germline CDR1 SGHNT, CDR2 YYREEE (reference sequence). This chain's CDR3 is CASSLLPGAYEQYF. CDR3 DNA sequence: TGTGCCAGCAGCTTGTTGCCGGGAGCCTACGAGCAGTACTTC.

The V and J genes are TRBV21-1 and TRBJ2-3; the table's D call of TRBD2 was not tested on the DNA. TRBV21-1 is a recognized pseudogene. The CDR3 runs 19 residues. This CDR3 is CASSKDPQIIAQSTDTQYF. The CDR3 bases are TGTGCCAGCAGCAAAGACCCCCAGATAATAGCCCAGAGCACAGATACGCAGTATTTT.